This TCR beta chain was found in a study of response to subunit inactivated influenza vaccine. Points from the study as a whole: Researchers suggested that each seasonal influenza vaccination recruits few new T cells.

To note about this clonotype: Antigen: not known.

TCRdb reanalysed the RT-PCR reads using MiXCR and keeps one entry per CDR3 protein. The table includes a few hundred thousand distinct CDR3 sequences, 20% to 25% detected once. This CDR3 has 12 amino acids. Germline values: CDR1 SQVTM, CDR2 ANQGSEA. The V end lost 6 bases, the J end lost 3 bases, and 11 bases lay between the germline ends. This chain links TRBV29-1 with TRBJ1-2, with D uncertain. Sequencing used PBMCs from blood, obtained 21 months after vaccination. The source is a man between 50 and 75 years old who received an inactivated influenza vaccine. CDR3 in amino acids: CSVKDPDYGYTF. The CDR3 nucleotides read TGCAGCGTCAAAGACCCGGACTATGGCTACACCTTC.